Here is one T cell receptor beta chain with its context. The antigen remains undetermined. The CDR3 totals 16 residues. Germline CDR1 is LGHDT and CDR2 is YNNKEL (reference sequence). The ends lost 4 bases at V and 7 bases at J; junction bases unmatched: 15. The donors were all healthy and Caucasian. TCRdb called the 5' RACE reads again in MiXCR, with one record for every CDR3 protein. The table shows fewer than 650,000 distinct CDR3 sequences, with under 8.5% occurring only once. This sample is drawn from a study of identical twins. Study-wide points: Interpretation of the results relied on cross-sectional statistical analysis and not on following the same donors. Insertions ran lower in abundant cord blood beta clonotypes, though not in memory repertoires.

This sample also appeared in a second study, on yellow fever vaccine responses in identical twins. That study reports: Each twin's T cell response to the vaccine was reported to look partly convergent and partly personalized.

The receptor's source is a woman between 18 and 29 years old in good health. Sequenced input: PBMCs. The genes are TRBV3-1 and TRBJ2-7; TRBD1 matches at 8 bases. The CDR3 nucleotides are TGTGCCAGCAGCCGACTTGGCGGGCAGGGGGCGAGTGAGCAGTACTTC. Translated, it gives CASSRLGGQGASEQYF.